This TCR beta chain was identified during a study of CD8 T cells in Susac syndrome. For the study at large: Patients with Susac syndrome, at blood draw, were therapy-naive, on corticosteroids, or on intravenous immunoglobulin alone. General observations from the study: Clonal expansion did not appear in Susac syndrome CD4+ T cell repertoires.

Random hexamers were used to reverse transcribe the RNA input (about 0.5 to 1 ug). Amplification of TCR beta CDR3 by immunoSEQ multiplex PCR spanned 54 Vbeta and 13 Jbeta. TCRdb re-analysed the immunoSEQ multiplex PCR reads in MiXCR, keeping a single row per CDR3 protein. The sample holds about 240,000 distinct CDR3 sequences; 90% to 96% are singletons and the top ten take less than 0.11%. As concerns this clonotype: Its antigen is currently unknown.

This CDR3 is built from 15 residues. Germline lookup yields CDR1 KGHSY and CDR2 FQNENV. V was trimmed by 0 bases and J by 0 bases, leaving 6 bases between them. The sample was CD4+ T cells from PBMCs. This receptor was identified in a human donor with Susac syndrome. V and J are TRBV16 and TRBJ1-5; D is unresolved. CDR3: CASSQSEGSNQPQHF. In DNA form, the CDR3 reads TGTGCCAGCAGCCAATCCGAGGGTAGCAATCAGCCCCAGCATTTT. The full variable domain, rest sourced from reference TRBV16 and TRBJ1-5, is GEEVAQTPKHLVRGEGQKAKLYCAPIKGHSYVFWYQQVLKNEFKFLISFQNENVFDETGMPKERFSAKCLPNSPCSLEIQATKLEDSAVYFCASSQSEGSNQPQHFGDGTRLSIL.